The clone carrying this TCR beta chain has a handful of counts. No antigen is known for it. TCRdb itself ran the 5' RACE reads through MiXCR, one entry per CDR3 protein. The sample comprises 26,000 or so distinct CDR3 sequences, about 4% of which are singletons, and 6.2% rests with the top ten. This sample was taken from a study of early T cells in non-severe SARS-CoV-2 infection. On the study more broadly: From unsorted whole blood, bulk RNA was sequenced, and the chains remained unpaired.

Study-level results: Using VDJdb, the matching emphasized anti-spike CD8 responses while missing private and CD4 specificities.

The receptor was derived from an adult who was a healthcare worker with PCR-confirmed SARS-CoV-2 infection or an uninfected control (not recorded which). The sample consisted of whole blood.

As DNA, the CDR3 is TGTGCCAGTAGTACAGGGGAAAACGAGCAGTACTTC. Protein: CASSTGENEQYF. The chain links TRBV19 to TRBJ2-7, with D possibly being TRBD1 (6 bases). V was pared by 4 bases and J by 5 bases, with 9 bases between. CDR1 is LNHDA, CDR2 SQIVND, per germline (reference sequence). The CDR3 runs 12 residues.